The rows below give T cell receptor beta chains drawn from one sample of a study of blood T cell repertoires in COVID-19. Data came from immunoSEQ multiplex PCR; TCRdb stores just in-frame clones and leaves some out. Counted here are fewer than 25,000 clones, about 87% occurring once; the ten biggest clones make up roughly 27%. Sequencing used peripheral blood. These receptors were collected from a human donor with active COVID-19. The donor label of this sample is uncertain. Each CDR3 is given with its conserved first and last residue. A D gene is named only where the DNA matches it firmly. Not all rows give a size; the values are once, few, many and, for expanded clones, a class.

V gene	clone size	D gene	CDR3 protein
TRBV9	NA	NA	CASSAGGPNSGNTIYF
TRBV27	NA	NA	CASSIGVLGTDTQYF
TRBV6-6	few	NA	CASNVDSGSQNSPLHF
TRBV19	NA	TRBD1	CASSTHRGTDSPLHF
TRBV3-1/TRBV3-2	NA	TRBD1	CASSVTGVELFF
TRBV10-2	NA	TRBD2	CASSVLAGGPTDTQYF
TRBV5-4	NA	TRBD1	CASSPDRGPYGYTF
TRBV5-3	NA	NA	CARSLDGSPRRSPLHF
TRBV7-9	NA	NA	CASSLVDRRAFF
TRBV14	NA	NA	CASSQGLNSPLHF